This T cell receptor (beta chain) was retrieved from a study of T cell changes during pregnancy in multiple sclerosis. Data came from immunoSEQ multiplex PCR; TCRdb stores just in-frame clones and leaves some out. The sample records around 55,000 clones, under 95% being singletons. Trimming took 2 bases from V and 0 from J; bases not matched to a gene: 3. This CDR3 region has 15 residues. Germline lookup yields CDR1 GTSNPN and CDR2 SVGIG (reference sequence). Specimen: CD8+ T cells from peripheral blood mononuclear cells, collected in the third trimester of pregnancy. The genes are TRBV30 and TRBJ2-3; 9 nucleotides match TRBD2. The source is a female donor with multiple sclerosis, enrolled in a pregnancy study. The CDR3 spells CAWSRLADSTDTQYF. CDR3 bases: TGTGCCTGGAGTAGACTAGCGGATAGCACAGATACGCAGTATTTT.